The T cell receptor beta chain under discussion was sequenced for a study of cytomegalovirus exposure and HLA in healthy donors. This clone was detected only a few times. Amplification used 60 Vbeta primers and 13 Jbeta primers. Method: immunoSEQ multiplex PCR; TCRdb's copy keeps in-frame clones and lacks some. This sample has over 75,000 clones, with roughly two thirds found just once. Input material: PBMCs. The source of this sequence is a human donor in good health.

The CDR3 DNA follows: TGTGCCAGCAGTTACTCGAGGTCTGAAGCTTTCTTT. Its protein product is CASSYSRSEAFF. V usage is TRBV6-6 and J usage is TRBJ1-1; D remains unclear. This CDR3 has 12 residues. V was trimmed by 0 bases and J by 6 bases, leaving 5 bases between them. Germline loops: CDR1 MNHNY, CDR2 SVGAGI (reference sequence).